This T cell receptor beta chain was observed in a study of blood T cell repertoires in COVID-19. Methods used by the authors: Amplification from reference gene primers served as the basis for estimated nucleated cell counts. Produced via immunoSEQ multiplex PCR; TCRdb's table is partial and in-frame only. From that table come the V and J calls and clone size; the DNA was used to work out D and trimming. Altogether about 81,000 clones are present, roughly 80% being singletons, with the ten largest covering about 4.2%. V was pared by 2 bases and J by 4 bases, with 8 bases between. This CDR3 region has 12 residues. Germline CDR1 reads SQVTM; CDR2 reads ANQGSEA.

The source is a woman aged 45-59 years with acute or convalescent COVID-19. The sample comprised peripheral blood. This rearrangement joins TRBV29-1 to TRBJ1-2; D remains unclear. The CDR3 DNA follows: TGCAGCGTTGAAAAGGGAGCCTATGGCTACACCTTC. Residues: CSVEKGAYGYTF.